The 27 T cell receptor beta chains below all came from one sample that was sequenced in a study of cytomegalovirus exposure and HLA in healthy donors. The PCR used 60 Vbeta and 13 Jbeta primers. The table came from immunoSEQ multiplex PCR; TCRdb's copy has only in-frame clones and leaves some out. The sample records some 93,000 clones, nearly 80% being singletons. Source material: PBMCs. These receptor sequences come from a woman between 35 and 50 years old in good health and CMV-seronegative.

The genes are TRBV6-6 and TRBJ1-2; 8 positions agree with TRBD1. The ends lost 2 bases at V and 3 bases at J; junction bases unmatched: 5. CDR3 length equals 15 residues. The germline CDR1 and CDR2 sequences are MNHNY and SVGAGI (reference sequence). CDR3 amino acids: CASSYDRGADYGYTF. DNA of the CDR3: TGTGCCAGCAGTTACGACAGGGGTGCTGACTATGGCTACACCTTC.

This chain links TRBV2 with TRBJ1-2, with 7 bases lining up with TRBD1. Per the germline V gene, CDR1 is SNHLY and CDR2 is FYNNEI. CDR3 length: 12 residues. With 6 bases clipped from V and 7 bases from J, the junction kept 5 bases outside the gene matches. Written as DNA, the CDR3 is TGTGCCAGCAGCGGGGACAGTGGTGGCTACACCTTC. Translated, it gives CASSGDSGGYTF.

This clone occurred a few times. This chain uses TRBV27 with TRBJ2-3; TRBD2 agrees at 11 bases. The CDR3 sequence is 17 residues long. CDR1 MNHEY and CDR2 SMNVEV come from the germline V gene (reference sequence). J gave up 0 bases and V 5 bases, and 7 bases lay outside the gene matches. DNA of the CDR3: TGTGCCAGCAGTCCAGGACTAGCGGGTACTAGCACAGATACGCAGTATTTT. Translation: CASSPGLAGTSTDTQYF.

The rearrangement joins TRBV5-4 to TRBJ2-5; 14 nucleotides line up with TRBD2. In germline, CDR1 is SGHNT, CDR2 YYREEE (reference sequence). V shed 4 bases and J 5 bases; nucleotides not matched to a gene: 7. There are 16 residues in the CDR3. In DNA form, the CDR3 reads TGTGCCAGCAGCGTCAGACTAGCGGGAGGGGGGGAGACCCAGTACTTC. Translating gives CASSVRLAGGGETQYF.

This chain connects TRBV19 to TRBJ2-2, with 7 nucleotides matching TRBD1. The CDR3 runs to 15 residues. Germline loops: CDR1 LNHDA, CDR2 SQIVND (reference sequence). V lost 7 bases to trimming and J lost 0 bases; unmatched junction nucleotides: 5. The CDR3 DNA sequence: TGTGCCAGTACCCCGGGACAGACGAACACCGGGGAGCTGTTTTTT. Protein sequence: CASTPGQTNTGELFF. Together with reference TRBV19 and TRBJ2-2, the CDR3 gives the full variable domain: DGGITQSPKYLFRKEGQNVTLSCEQNLNHDAMYWYRQDPGQGLRLIYYSQIVNDFQKGDIAEGYSVSREKKESFPLTVTSAQKNPTAFYLCASTPGQTNTGELFFGEGSRLTVL.

V is TRBV27 and J is TRBJ1-6; the match to TRBD1 covers 9 bases. Trimming at V came to 5 bases and at J to 9 bases, leaving 5 bases not matched to a gene. The germline gives CDR1 MNHEY, CDR2 SMNVEV (reference sequence). The CDR3 is 14 amino acids. CDR3 nucleotides: TGTGCCAGCAGTCCGGACAGGGGCACTTCACCCCTCCACTTT. It codes for CASSPDRGTSPLHF.

J is TRBJ2-3 and V is TRBV7-9; 12 nucleotides align to TRBD1. CDR1 and CDR2 (germline): SEHNR, FQNEAQ (reference sequence). The CDR3 sequence is 16 residues long. The trim removed 5 bases at V and 1 base at J, leaving 4 bases unmatched. The DNA of the CDR3 is TGTGCCAGCAGCCTCGGGACAGGGGGCGGCACAGATACGCAGTATTTT. It is translated as CASSLGTGGGTDTQYF.

The rearrangement joins TRBV28 to TRBJ1-6; 7 positions match TRBD1. Trimming at V came to 6 bases and at J to 7 bases, leaving 9 bases not matched to a gene. The length of the CDR3 is 15 residues. Germline loops: CDR1 MDHEN, CDR2 SYDVKM. CDR3 nucleotide sequence: TGTGCCAGCAGACCTAGACAGGGACAAAATTCACCCCTCCACTTT. Protein: CASRPRQGQNSPLHF. The whole variable domain, remainder taken from reference TRBV28 and TRBJ1-6, is DVKVTQSSRYLVKRTGEKVFLECVQDMDHENMFWYRQDPGLGLRLIYFSYDVKMKEKGDIPEGYSVSREKKERFSLILESASTNQTSMYLCASRPRQGQNSPLHFGNGTRLTVT.

The chain combines TRBV28 with TRBJ2-3, with TRBD2 identical over 8 bases. Trimming removed 8 bases from V and 2 bases from J; junction bases left unmatched: 6. From germline, CDR1 is MDHEN and CDR2 SYDVKM. The CDR3 loop spans 14 amino acids. DNA for the CDR3: TGTGCCAGCGGAATAGCGGGATCCACAGATACGCAGTATTTT. It codes for CASGIAGSTDTQYF.

V gene TRBV6-1 combines with J gene TRBJ1-3; 8 bases map to TRBD1. The germline V gene has CDR1 MNHNS and CDR2 SASEGT. The J segment lost 0 bases and the V segment lost 3 bases, leaving 7 bases of the junction unmatched. The CDR3 has 17 amino acids. Here the CDR3 reads CASSDRQGILSGNTIYF. The CDR3 DNA sequence: TGTGCCAGCAGTGATAGACAGGGGATACTCTCTGGAAACACCATATATTTT.

V is TRBV7-2 and J is TRBJ1-5; 9 bases align to TRBD1. V lost 5 bases, J lost 3 bases, and 5 bases stayed unmatched. Germline V gene sequence: CDR1 SGHTA, CDR2 FQGNSA. The CDR3 runs to 15 residues. The CDR3 DNA reads TGTGCCAGCAGCGAGGGACAGGGAGACAATCAGCCCCAGCATTTT. Its translation: CASSEGQGDNQPQHF.

V is TRBV10-1 and J is TRBJ2-1; 9 bases are shared with TRBD1. V lost 8 bases and J lost 2; bases outside the gene matches: 13. The CDR3 sequence is 17 residues long. The germline V gene has CDR1 WNHNN and CDR2 SYGVQD (reference sequence). CDR3 residues: CASQQSAGTGPYNEQFF. Written as DNA, the CDR3 is TGCGCCAGCCAGCAATCTGCCGGGACAGGGCCCTACAATGAGCAGTTCTTC.

V and J are TRBV5-1 and TRBJ2-7, with 9 bases fitting TRBD1. CDR1 and CDR2 (germline): SGHRS, YFSETQ. With V trimmed by 4 bases and J by 7 bases, 9 bases remained unmatched. The CDR3 runs 14 residues. The CDR3 is CASSPGTGFREQYF. CDR3 DNA sequence: TGCGCCAGCAGCCCAGGGACAGGGTTTCGGGAGCAGTACTTC.

The chain recombines TRBV28 with TRBJ2-4, with D possibly matching TRBD1 (6 bases). V lost 5 bases to trimming and J lost 0 bases, with 11 bases between them. The CDR3 consists of 15 residues. From germline, CDR1 is MDHEN and CDR2 SYDVKM. The CDR3 DNA reads as TGTGCCAGCAGTGTTACCAGGGGAGCCAAAAACATTCAGTACTTC. Protein sequence: CASSVTRGAKNIQYF.

The rearrangement joins TRBV10-1 to TRBJ2-5; no firm D call. The ends were cut back, 6 bases at V and 4 bases at J, with 9 bases in the middle. The CDR3 consists of 12 residues. Per the germline V gene, CDR1 is WNHNN and CDR2 is SYGVQD (reference sequence). The CDR3 bases are TGCGCCAGCAGCGGAGATGGAGAGACCCAGTACTTC. It specifies CASSGDGETQYF.

J is TRBJ1-4 and V is TRBV7-8; 9 bases align to TRBD1. This CDR3 contains 15 residues. CDR1 is SGHVS and CDR2 is FQNEAQ in the germline V gene. V trimming: 0 bases; J trimming: 8 bases; junction bases outside the gene matches: 4. The CDR3 DNA reads as TGTGCCAGCAGCTTAGCCGGGACAGGGTACGAAAAACTGTTTTTT. Its protein product is CASSLAGTGYEKLFF.

The genes are TRBV4-1 and TRBJ2-1; possible D gene TRBD2, 7 bases. V was trimmed by 7 bases and J by 2 bases, leaving 15 bases between them. The CDR3 is 15 amino acids. From germline, CDR1 is MGHRA and CDR2 YSYEKL. CDR3 amino acids: CASTPGRGAYNEQFF. As DNA, the CDR3 is TGCGCCAGCACCCCAGGGAGGGGGGCCTACAATGAGCAGTTCTTC.

This clone was seen once. The rearrangement uses TRBV28 and TRBJ1-2; D perhaps matches TRBD1 (5 bases). Germline V gives CDR1 MDHEN, CDR2 SYDVKM. Between the trimmed V and J ends, which lost 6 bases and 3 bases, there was a span of 8 bases. This CDR3 has 12 amino acids. The CDR3: CASRTVDYGYTF. The DNA of the CDR3 is TGTGCCAGCAGGACAGTCGACTATGGCTACACCTTC.

In this sample, this clone turned up once. This chain links TRBV18 with TRBJ2-7; D is ambiguous. This CDR3 spans 14 amino acids. V was cut by 2 bases and J by 3 bases, with 11 bases left in between. Germline assignment: CDR1 KGHSH and CDR2 LQKENI. The CDR3 DNA sequence: TGTGCCAGCTCACCAAAAACAGTGAGCTACGAGCAGTACTTC. As protein: CASSPKTVSYEQYF.

The table lists this clone with a few counts. This rearrangement joins TRBV29-1 to TRBJ2-2; 7 positions match TRBD2. V dropped 0 bases and J dropped 5; count of bases not matched to a gene: 6. Per the germline V gene, CDR1 is SQVTM and CDR2 is ANQGSEA. The CDR3 contains 15 residues. CDR3 sequence (DNA): TGCAGCGTTGAAGATCCTAGCGGAGTGACCGGGGAGCTGTTTTTT. This gives the protein CSVEDPSGVTGELFF.

The CDR3 DNA reads TGTGCCAGCAACCCCACAGGCTCAGGGGCCCAGCATTTT. Protein sequence: CASNPTGSGAQHF. The gene calls are TRBV6-5 and TRBJ1-5; D is possibly TRBD1 (6 bases). With 7 bases removed from V and 11 bases from J, the gap between germline ends came to 18 bases. The CDR3 is made up of 13 amino acids. Germline CDR1 MNHEY, CDR2 SVGAGI.

The rearrangement links TRBV10-3 to TRBJ1-1; TRBD1 might be the D (6 bases). Germline CDR1 reads ENHRY; CDR2 reads SYGVKD. The V gene lost 5 bases and the J gene lost 6 bases, with 13 bases spanning the gap. This CDR3 region has 13 residues. CDR3 DNA: TGTGCCATCAGTTCAACAGGGTTCCCTGAAGCTTTCTTT. Its protein product is CAISSTGFPEAFF.

This CDR3 reads CASSPGQVSGANVLTF. DNA of the CDR3: TGTGCCAGCAGCCCGGGACAAGTCTCTGGGGCCAACGTCCTGACTTTC. This chain connects TRBV28 to TRBJ2-6, with D perhaps matching TRBD1 (6 bases). Between the trimmed V and J ends, which lost 6 bases and 0 bases, there was a span of 12 bases. The length of the CDR3 is 16 residues. Germline V lookup: CDR1 MDHEN, CDR2 SYDVKM.

This clone was recorded only once. This chain links TRBV5-8 with TRBJ2-3; D is perhaps TRBD2 (6 bases). This CDR3 has 13 residues. V was clipped by 7 bases and J by 0 bases, with 9 bases between them. The V gene's germline CDR1 is SGHTS and CDR2 YDEGEE. The chain's CDR3 is CASGLTSTDTQYF. The CDR3, as DNA: TGTGCCAGCGGACTAACTAGCACAGATACGCAGTATTTT.

A few counts support this clone. V and J are TRBV6-1 and TRBJ1-1; a weak D match, TRBD1 (5 bases). The CDR3 is made up of 14 amino acids. V was cut by 5 bases and J by 5 bases, with 15 bases left in between. Germline V CDR1 and CDR2: MNHNS, SASEGT. The CDR3 coding sequence is TGTGCCAGCAGTATCTCAGGGTTGTGGACTGAAGCTTTCTTT. This gives the protein CASSISGLWTEAFF.

The CDR3 protein is CASSYPGEQYF. As DNA, the CDR3 is TGTGCCAGCAGTTACCCGGGCGAGCAGTACTTC. The gene calls are TRBV28 and TRBJ2-7; D gene uncertain. The CDR3 has 11 amino acids. Trimming cost V 4 bases and J 6 bases, with 7 bases left between them. Germline-derived CDR1 and CDR2 are MDHEN and SYDVKM. The full variable domain, rest sourced from reference TRBV28 and TRBJ2-7, is DVKVTQSSRYLVKRTGEKVFLECVQDMDHENMFWYRQDPGLGLRLIYFSYDVKMKEKGDIPEGYSVSREKKERFSLILESASTNQTSMYLCASSYPGEQYFGPGTRLTVT.

J is TRBJ2-5 and V is TRBV10-2, with 8 bases fitting TRBD2. The trim removed 7 bases at V and 2 bases at J, leaving 15 bases unmatched. The CDR3 spans 17 residues. The germline gives CDR1 WSHSY, CDR2 SAAADI. The CDR3 nucleotides read TGCGCCAGCACCCAATCTAGGGTAGCGGGGAGGCAAGAGACCCAGTACTTC. It is translated as CASTQSRVAGRQETQYF.